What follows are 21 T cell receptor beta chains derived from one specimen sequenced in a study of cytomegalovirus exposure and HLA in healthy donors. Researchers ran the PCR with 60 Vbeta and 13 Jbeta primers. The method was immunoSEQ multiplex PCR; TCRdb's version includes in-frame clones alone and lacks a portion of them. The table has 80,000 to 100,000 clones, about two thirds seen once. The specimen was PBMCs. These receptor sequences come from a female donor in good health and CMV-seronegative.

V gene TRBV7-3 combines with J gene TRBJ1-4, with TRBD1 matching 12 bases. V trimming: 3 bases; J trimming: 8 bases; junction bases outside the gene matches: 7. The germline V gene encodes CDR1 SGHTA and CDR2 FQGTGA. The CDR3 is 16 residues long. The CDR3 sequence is CASSFGGQGAVEKLFF. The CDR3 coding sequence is TGTGCCAGCAGCTTCGGGGGACAGGGGGCTGTGGAAAAACTGTTTTTT.

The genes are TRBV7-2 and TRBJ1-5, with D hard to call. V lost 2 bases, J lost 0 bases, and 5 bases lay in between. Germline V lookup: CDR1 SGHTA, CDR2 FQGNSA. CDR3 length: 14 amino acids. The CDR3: CASSLLFSNQPQHF. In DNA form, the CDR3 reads TGTGCCAGCAGCTTACTGTTTAGCAATCAGCCCCAGCATTTT.

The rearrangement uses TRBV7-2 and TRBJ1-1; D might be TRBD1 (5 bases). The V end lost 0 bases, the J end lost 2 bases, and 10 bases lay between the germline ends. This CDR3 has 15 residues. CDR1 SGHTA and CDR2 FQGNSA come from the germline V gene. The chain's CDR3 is CASSLASGLNTEAFF. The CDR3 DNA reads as TGTGCCAGCAGCTTAGCGTCGGGACTCAACACTGAAGCTTTCTTT. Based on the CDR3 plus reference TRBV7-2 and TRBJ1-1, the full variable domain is GAGVSQSPSNKVTEKGKDVELRCDPISGHTALYWYRQSLGQGLEFLIYFQGNSAPDKSGLPSDRFSAERTGGSVSTLTIQRTQQEDSAVYLCASSLASGLNTEAFFGQGTRLTVV.

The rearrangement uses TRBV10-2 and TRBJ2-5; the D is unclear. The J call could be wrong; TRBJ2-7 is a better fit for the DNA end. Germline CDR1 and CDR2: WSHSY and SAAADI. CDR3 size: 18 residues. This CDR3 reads CASSPQWPLESSSYEQYF. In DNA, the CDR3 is TGCGCCAGCAGCCCCCAGTGGCCATTGGAGTCGAGCTCCTACGAGCAGTACTTC.

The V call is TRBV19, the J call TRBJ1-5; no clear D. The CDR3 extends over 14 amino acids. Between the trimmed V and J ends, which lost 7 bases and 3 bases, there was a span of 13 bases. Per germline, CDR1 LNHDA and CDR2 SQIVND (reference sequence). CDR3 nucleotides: TGTGCCAGTACCCGCGCTGGAGACAATCAGCCCCAGCATTTT. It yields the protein CASTRAGDNQPQHF.

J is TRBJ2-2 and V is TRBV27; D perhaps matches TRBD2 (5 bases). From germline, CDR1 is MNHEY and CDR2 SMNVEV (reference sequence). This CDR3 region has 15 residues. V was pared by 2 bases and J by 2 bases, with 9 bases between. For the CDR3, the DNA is TGTGCCAGCAGTTTACGAGGAGGCAACACCGGGGAGCTGTTTTTT. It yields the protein CASSLRGGNTGELFF.

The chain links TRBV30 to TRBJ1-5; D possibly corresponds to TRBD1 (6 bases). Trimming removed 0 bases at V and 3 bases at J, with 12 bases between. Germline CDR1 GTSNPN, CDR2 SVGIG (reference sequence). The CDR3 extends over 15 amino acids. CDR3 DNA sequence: TGTGCCTGGAGTGTACTTGCAGGGGACAATCAGCCCCAGCATTTT. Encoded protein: CAWSVLAGDNQPQHF. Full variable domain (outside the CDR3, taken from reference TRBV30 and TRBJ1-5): SQTIHQWPATLVQPVGSPLSLECTVEGTSNPNLYWYRQAAGRGLQLLFYSVGIGQISSEVPQNLSASRPQDRQFILSSKKLLLSDSGFYLCAWSVLAGDNQPQHFGDGTRLSIL.

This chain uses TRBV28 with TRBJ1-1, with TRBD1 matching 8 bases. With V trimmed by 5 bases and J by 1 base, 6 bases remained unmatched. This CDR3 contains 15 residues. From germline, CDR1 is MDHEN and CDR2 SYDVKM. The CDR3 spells CASSRIGQGNTEAFF. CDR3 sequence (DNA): TGTGCCAGCAGTCGAATCGGACAGGGGAACACTGAAGCTTTCTTT.

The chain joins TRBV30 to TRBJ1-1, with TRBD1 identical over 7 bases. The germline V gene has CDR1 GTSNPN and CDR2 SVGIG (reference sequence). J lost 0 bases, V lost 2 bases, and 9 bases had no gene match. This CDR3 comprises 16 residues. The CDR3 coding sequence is TGTGCCTGGAGTCCCCGAACAGGGGCCATGAACACTGAAGCTTTCTTT. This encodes CAWSPRTGAMNTEAFF.

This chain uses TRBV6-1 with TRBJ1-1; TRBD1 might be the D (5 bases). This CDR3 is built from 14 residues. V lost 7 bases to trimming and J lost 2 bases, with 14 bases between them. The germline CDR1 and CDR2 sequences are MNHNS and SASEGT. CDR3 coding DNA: TGTGCCAGCACCTTGCAAAGGGGTAACACTGAAGCTTTCTTT. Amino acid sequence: CASTLQRGNTEAFF.

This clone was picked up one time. Written as DNA, the CDR3 is TGCAGCGTTGAAGAGGAGGGGTCGACTAATGAAAAACTGTTTTTT. Its protein product is CSVEEEGSTNEKLFF. This chain uses TRBV29-1 with TRBJ1-4; the D gene is possibly TRBD1 (5 bases). Deletions cut 0 bases from V and 2 bases from J, with 10 bases between. The germline CDR1 and CDR2 sequences are SQVTM and ANQGSEA. CDR3 size: 15 residues.

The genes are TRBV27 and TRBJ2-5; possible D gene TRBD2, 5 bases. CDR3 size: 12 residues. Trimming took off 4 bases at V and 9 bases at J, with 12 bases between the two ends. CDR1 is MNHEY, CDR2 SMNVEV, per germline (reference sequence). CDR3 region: CASSSLLLAQYF. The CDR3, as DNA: TGTGCCAGCAGTTCCCTCCTACTAGCCCAGTACTTC.

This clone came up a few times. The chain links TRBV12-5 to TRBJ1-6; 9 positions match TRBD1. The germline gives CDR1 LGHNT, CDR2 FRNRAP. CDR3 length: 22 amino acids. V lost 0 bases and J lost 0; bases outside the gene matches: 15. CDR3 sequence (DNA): TGTGCTAGTGGTTTGGTAGGGAGTGGGACAGGGCGCAGAAGCTCCTATAATTCACCCCTCCACTTT. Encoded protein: CASGLVGSGTGRRSSYNSPLHF.

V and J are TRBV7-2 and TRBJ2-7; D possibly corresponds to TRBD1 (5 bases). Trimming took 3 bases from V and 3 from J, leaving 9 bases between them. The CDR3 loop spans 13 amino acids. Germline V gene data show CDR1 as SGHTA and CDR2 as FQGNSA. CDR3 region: CASSLGRHYEQYF. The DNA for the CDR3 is TGTGCCAGCAGCTTGGGGCGGCACTACGAGCAGTACTTC.

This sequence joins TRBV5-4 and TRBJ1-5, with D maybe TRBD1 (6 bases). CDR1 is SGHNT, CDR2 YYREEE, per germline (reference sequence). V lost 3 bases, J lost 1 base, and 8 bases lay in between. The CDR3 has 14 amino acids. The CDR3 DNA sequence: TGTGCCAGCAGCTCCGGACAGAGCAATCAGCCCCAGCATTTT. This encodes CASSSGQSNQPQHF.

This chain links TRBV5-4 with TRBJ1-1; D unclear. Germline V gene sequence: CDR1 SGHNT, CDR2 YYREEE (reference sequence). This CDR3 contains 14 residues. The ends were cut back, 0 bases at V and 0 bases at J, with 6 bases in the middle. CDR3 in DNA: TGTGCCAGCAGCTTGGGCCCTATGAACACTGAAGCTTTCTTT. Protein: CASSLGPMNTEAFF.

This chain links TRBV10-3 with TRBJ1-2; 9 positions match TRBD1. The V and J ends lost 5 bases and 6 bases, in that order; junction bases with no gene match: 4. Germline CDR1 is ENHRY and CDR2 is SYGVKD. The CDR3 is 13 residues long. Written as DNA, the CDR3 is TGTGCCATCAGTTATACAGGGGGCGATGGCTACACCTTC. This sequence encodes CAISYTGGDGYTF.

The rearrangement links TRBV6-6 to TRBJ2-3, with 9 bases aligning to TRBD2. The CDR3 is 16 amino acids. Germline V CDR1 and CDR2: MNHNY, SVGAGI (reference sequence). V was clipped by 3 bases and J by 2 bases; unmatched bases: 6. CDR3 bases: TGTGCCAGCAGTTATTGGGCGGGAGGGGACACAGATACGCAGTATTTT. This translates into CASSYWAGGDTDTQYF.

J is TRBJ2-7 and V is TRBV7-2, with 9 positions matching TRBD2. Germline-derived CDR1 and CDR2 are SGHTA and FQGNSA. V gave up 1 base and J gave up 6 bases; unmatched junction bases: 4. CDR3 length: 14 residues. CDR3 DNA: TGTGCCAGCAGCTTAGTGGCGGGAGGGGCCGAGCAGTACTTC. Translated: CASSLVAGGAEQYF.

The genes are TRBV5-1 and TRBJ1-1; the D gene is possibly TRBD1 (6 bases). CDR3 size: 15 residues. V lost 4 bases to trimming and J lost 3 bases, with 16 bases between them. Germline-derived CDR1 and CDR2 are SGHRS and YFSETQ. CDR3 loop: CASSHRTATHTEAFF. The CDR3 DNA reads TGCGCCAGCAGCCACAGGACAGCGACCCACACTGAAGCTTTCTTT.

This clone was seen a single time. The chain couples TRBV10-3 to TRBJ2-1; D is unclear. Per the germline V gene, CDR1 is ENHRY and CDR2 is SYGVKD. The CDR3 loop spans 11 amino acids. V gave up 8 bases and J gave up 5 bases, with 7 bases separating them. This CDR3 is CAILVDNEQFF. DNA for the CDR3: TGTGCCATCCTGGTAGACAATGAGCAGTTCTTC.